Each of the 4 T cell receptor beta chains below was sequenced from the same sample in a study of neurological immune-mediated disorders. TCRdb passed the 5' RACE reads through MiXCR, listing each CDR3 protein once. The sample lists about 57,000 distinct CDR3 sequences, about 13% seen once, with approximately 11% in the top ten. Sequencing was performed on PBMCs. Every receptor here comes from an older woman with HTLV-1-associated myelopathy (HAM/TSP).

This clonotype was seen ten or more times. The chain couples TRBV2 to TRBJ1-1, with D hard to call. From germline, CDR1 is SNHLY and CDR2 FYNNEI. V was trimmed by 6 bases and J by 0 bases, leaving 8 bases between them. CDR3 length: 13 amino acids. CDR3 sequence reads: CASRYRMNTEAFF. DNA for the CDR3: TGTGCCAGCAGGTACAGAATGAACACTGAAGCTTTCTTT.

There are many counts of this clonotype. V is TRBV6-2 or TRBV6-3 and J is TRBJ2-7, with D possibly matching TRBD2 (6 bases). CDR1 and CDR2 from the germline V gene are MNHEY and SVGEGT. This CDR3 is 12 amino acids long. Deletions cut 2 bases from V and 5 bases from J, with 7 bases between. CDR3 in DNA: TGTGCCAGCAGTTACAGGAGGGACGAGCAGTACTTC. Translated: CASSYRRDEQYF.

The chain uses TRBV10-2 and TRBJ1-1; 7 bases are shared with TRBD1. Unmatched junction bases numbered 2, after V lost 3 bases and J lost 4 bases. CDR3 length: 13 residues. Germline CDR1 is WSHSY and CDR2 is SAAADI. The CDR3: CASSEPGGTEAFF. CDR3 nucleotides: TGCGCCAGCAGTGAACCAGGGGGCACTGAAGCTTTCTTT.

This clonotype has at least ten counts. The CDR3 loop is CASSLGLAGGLEQFF. The CDR3 region has the DNA TGTGCCAGCAGTCTGGGACTAGCGGGCGGACTTGAGCAGTTCTTC. The chain carries TRBV12-3 or TRBV12-4 and TRBJ2-1; 12 bases fit TRBD2. The CDR3 is made up of 15 amino acids. V lost 5 bases, J lost 9 bases, and 8 bases stayed unmatched.